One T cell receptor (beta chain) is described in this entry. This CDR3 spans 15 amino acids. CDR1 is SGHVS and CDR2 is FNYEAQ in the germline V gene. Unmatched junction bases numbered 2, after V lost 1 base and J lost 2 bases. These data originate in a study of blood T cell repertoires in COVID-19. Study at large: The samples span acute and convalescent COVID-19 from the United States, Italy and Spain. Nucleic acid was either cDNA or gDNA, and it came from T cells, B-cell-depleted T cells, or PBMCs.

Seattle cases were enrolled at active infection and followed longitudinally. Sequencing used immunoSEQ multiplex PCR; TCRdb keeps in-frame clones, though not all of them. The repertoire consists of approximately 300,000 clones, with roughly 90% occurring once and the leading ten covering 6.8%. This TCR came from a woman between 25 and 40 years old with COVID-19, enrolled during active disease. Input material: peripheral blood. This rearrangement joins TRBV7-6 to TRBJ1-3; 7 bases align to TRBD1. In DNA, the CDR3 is TGTGCCAGCAGCTTAGGGCAGGGGGCTGGAAACACCATATATTTT. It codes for CASSLGQGAGNTIYF.